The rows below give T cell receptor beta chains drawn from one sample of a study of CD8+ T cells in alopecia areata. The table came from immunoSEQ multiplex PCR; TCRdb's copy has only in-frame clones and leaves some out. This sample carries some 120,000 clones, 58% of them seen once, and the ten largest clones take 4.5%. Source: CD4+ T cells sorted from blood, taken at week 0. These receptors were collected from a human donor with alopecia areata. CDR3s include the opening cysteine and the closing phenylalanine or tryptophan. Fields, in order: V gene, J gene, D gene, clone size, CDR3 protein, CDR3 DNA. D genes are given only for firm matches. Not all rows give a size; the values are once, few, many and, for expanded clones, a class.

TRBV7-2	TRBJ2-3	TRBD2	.	CASSSGGAMADTQYF	TGTGCCAGCAGCTCCGGGGGGGCCATGGCAGATACGCAGTATTTT
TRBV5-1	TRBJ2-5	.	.	CASSLVSGRETQYF	TGCGCCAGCAGCTTGGTTTCCGGACGAGAGACCCAGTACTTC
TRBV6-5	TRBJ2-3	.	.	CASSLNGRTDTQYF	TGTGCCAGCAGTTTAAATGGACGCACAGATACGCAGTATTTT
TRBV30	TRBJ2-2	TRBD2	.	CAWSHKRGVDTGELFF	TGTGCCTGGAGCCACAAACGGGGGGTGGACACCGGGGAGCTGTTTTTT
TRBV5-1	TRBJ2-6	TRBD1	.	CASSPRQGAGANVLTF	TGCGCCAGCAGCCCGAGACAGGGGGCTGGGGCCAACGTCCTGACTTTC
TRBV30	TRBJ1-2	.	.	CAWTGTYGYTF	TGTGCCTGGACAGGTACTTATGGCTACACCTTC
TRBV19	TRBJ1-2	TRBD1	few	CASRGQVGVYGYTF	TGTGCCAGTAGAGGACAGGTGGGAGTCTATGGCTACACCTTC
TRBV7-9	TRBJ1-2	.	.	CASSRGQTANYGYTF	TGTGCCAGCAGCCGTGGACAGACCGCTAACTATGGCTACACCTTC
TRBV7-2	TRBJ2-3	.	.	CASSPPGTDTQYF	TGTGCCAGCAGCCCTCCAGGCACAGATACGCAGTATTTT
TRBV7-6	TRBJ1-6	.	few	CASSFQSEGNSPLHF	TGTGCCAGCAGCTTCCAATCGGAGGGGAATTCACCCCTCCACTTT
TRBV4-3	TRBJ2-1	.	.	CASSQDSRGSSYNEQFF	TGCGCCAGCAGCCAAGATTCGCGGGGCAGCTCCTACAATGAGCAGTTCTTC
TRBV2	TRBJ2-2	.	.	CASSEPGVGSGELFF	TGTGCCAGCAGTGAACCAGGGGTGGGTTCCGGGGAGCTGTTTTTT
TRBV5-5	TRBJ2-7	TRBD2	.	CASSLDLAGDSYEQYF	TGTGCCAGCAGCTTGGACCTAGCGGGAGACTCCTACGAGCAGTACTTC
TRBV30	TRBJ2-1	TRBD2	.	CAWSGLAGFNEQFF	TGTGCCTGGTCGGGACTAGCGGGGTTCAATGAGCAGTTCTTC
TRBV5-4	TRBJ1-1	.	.	CASSRREQGDTEAFF	TGTGCCAGCAGCCGACGGGAACAGGGTGACACTGAAGCTTTCTTT
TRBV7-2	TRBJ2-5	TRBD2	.	CASGTSGRLETQYF	TGTGCCAGCGGGACTAGCGGGAGGCTAGAGACCCAGTACTTC
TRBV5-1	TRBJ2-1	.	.	CASSPGPQGNRQFF	TGCGCCAGCAGCCCGGGTCCCCAAGGTAACCGGCAGTTCTTC
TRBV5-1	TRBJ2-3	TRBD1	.	CASSLAPRGRDTDTQYF	TGCGCCAGCAGCTTGGCACCCAGGGGGCGGGACACAGATACGCAGTATTTT
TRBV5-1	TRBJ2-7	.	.	CASSLYLSGAYEQYF	TGCGCCAGCAGCTTGTATCTGTCGGGAGCCTACGAGCAGTACTTC
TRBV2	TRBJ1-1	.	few	CASSQDTNTEAFF	TGTGCCAGCAGCCAGGACACAAACACTGAAGCTTTCTTT
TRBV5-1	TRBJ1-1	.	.	CASSSGPNTEAFF	TGCGCCAGCAGCTCCGGACCGAACACTGAAGCTTTCTTT
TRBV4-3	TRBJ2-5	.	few	CASSQAQRETQYF	TGCGCCAGCAGCCAAGCCCAGCGGGAGACCCAGTACTTC
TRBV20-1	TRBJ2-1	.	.	CSARDALEQFF	TGCAGTGCTAGAGATGCCCTAGAGCAGTTCTTC
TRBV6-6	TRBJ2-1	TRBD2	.	CAAGRTSGEENEQFF	TGTGCCGCCGGACGGACTAGCGGGGAAGAGAATGAGCAGTTCTTC
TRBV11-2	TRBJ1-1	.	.	CASSTQGLGTEAFF	TGTGCCAGCAGCACACAGGGCCTGGGGACTGAAGCTTTCTTT
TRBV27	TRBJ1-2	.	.	CASSLDRNLNYGYTF	TGTGCCAGCAGTTTAGACAGGAACCTTAACTATGGCTACACCTTC
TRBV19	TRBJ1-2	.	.	CASIQGPYGYTF	TGTGCCAGTATCCAGGGGCCCTATGGCTACACCTTC
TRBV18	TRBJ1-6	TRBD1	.	CASSPQGARNSPLHF	TGTGCCAGCTCACCACAGGGGGCTAGGAATTCACCCCTCCACTTT
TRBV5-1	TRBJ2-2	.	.	CASNPIPGATGELFF	TGCGCCAGCAACCCCATCCCTGGGGCCACCGGGGAGCTGTTTTTT
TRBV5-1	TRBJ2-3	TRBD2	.	CASSLGIAGADTQYF	TGCGCCAGCAGCTTGGGTATAGCGGGCGCAGATACGCAGTATTTT
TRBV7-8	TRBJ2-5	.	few	CASSLLTQFQETQYF	TGTGCCAGCAGCTTATTGACACAATTCCAAGAGACCCAGTACTTC
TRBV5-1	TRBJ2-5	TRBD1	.	CASNPGQGAGETQYF	TGCGCCAGCAATCCGGGACAGGGGGCAGGGGAGACCCAGTACTTC
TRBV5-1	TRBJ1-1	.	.	CASGSSDTEAFF	TGCGCCAGCGGCTCTTCGGACACTGAAGCTTTCTTT
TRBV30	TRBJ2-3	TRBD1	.	CACGTGISTDTQYF	TGTGCCTGCGGGACAGGGATAAGTACAGATACGCAGTATTTT
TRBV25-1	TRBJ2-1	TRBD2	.	CASRAQTAGGNSNEQFF	TGTGCCAGCAGGGCTCAGACGGCGGGAGGAAATTCCAATGAGCAGTTCTTC
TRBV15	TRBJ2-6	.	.	CATSVGGTGANVLTF	TGTGCCACCAGCGTAGGGGGTACTGGGGCCAACGTCCTGACTTTC
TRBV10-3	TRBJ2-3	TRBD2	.	CAISDRGGRTDTQYF	TGTGCCATCAGTGATCGGGGGGGACGCACAGATACGCAGTATTTT
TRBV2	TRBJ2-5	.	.	CASSEDGGGKETQYF	TGTGCCAGCAGTGAAGACGGGGGCGGAAAAGAGACCCAGTACTTC
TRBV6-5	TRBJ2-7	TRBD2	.	CASSRSGTPLYEQYF	TGTGCCAGCAGTAGGAGCGGGACCCCTTTGTACGAGCAGTACTTC
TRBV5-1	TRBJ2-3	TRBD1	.	CASSGQQGIQRTDTQYF	TGCGCCAGCAGCGGGCAACAGGGGATTCAGCGCACAGATACGCAGTATTTT
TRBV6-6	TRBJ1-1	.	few	CASSYSNRNTEAFF	TGTGCCAGCAGTTACTCCAACAGAAACACTGAAGCTTTCTTT
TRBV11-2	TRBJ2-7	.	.	CASSLVRDRFYEQYF	TGTGCCAGCAGCTTAGTGCGGGACAGATTCTACGAGCAGTACTTC
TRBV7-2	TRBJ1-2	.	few	CASSIYRDHYGYTF	TGTGCCAGCAGCATATACAGGGACCACTATGGCTACACCTTC
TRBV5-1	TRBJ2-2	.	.	CASGLSPVAGVTGELFF	TGCGCCAGCGGGTTGTCCCCAGTGGCAGGGGTCACCGGGGAGCTGTTTTTT
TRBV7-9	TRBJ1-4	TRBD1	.	CASSPHRDRGEKLFF	TGTGCCAGCAGCCCCCACCGGGACAGAGGGGAAAAACTGTTTTTT
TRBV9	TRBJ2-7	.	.	CASSVAVGDEQYF	TGTGCCAGCAGCGTAGCTGTAGGGGACGAGCAGTACTTC
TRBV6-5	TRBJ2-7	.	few	CASSRRATGPYEQYF	TGTGCCAGCAGCCGCAGGGCCACTGGCCCCTACGAGCAGTACTTC
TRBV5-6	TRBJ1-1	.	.	CASSWGSEAFF	TGTGCCAGCAGCTGGGGCTCCGAAGCTTTCTTT
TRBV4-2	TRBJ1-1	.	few	CASSQEGANTEAFF	TGTGCCAGCAGCCAAGAAGGGGCGAACACTGAAGCTTTCTTT
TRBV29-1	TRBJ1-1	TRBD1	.	CSVAQGADTEAFF	TGCAGCGTAGCGCAGGGGGCGGACACTGAAGCTTTCTTT
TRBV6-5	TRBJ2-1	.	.	CASSYTQPSYNEQFF	TGTGCCAGCAGTTACACCCAGCCCTCCTACAATGAGCAGTTCTTC
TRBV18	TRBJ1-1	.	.	CASSPRGAGDTEAFF	TGTGCCAGCTCACCACGGGGGGCCGGGGACACTGAAGCTTTCTTT
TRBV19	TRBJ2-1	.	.	CASSIPGPYNEQFF	TGTGCCAGTAGTATCCCAGGGCCCTACAATGAGCAGTTCTTC
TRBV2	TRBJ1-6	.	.	CASRALNSPLHF	TGTGCCAGCAGGGCACTCAATTCACCCCTCCACTTT
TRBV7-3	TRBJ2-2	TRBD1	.	CASSRPGQDTGELFF	TGTGCCAGCAGCCGCCCGGGACAGGACACCGGGGAGCTGTTTTTT
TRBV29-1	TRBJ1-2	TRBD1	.	CSGQGESYGYTF	TGCAGCGGCCAGGGGGAGAGCTATGGCTACACCTTC
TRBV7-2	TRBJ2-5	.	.	CASSSSPWTAQETQYF	TGTGCCAGCAGCTCGAGCCCTTGGACAGCTCAAGAGACCCAGTACTTC